These 24 T cell receptor beta chains originate from one sample sequenced in a study of shared clonotypes between healthy human individuals. TCRdb's table, derived via immunoSEQ multiplex PCR, lists solely in-frame clones and lacks some. The sample carries a few million clones, around 93% recorded once. As defined, naive CD8 cells were CD45RO-negative and positively selected for CCR7, with terminally differentiated effector memory CD45RA+ cells excluded. What was sequenced was naive CD8+ T cells from PBMCs. All receptors derive from a man younger than 35 in good health. Some clones in this sample may be carry-over from other donors' samples.

V gene TRBV7-8 combines with J gene TRBJ2-1; TRBD1 agrees at 7 bases. Germline V gene lookup returns CDR1 SGHVS and CDR2 FQNEAQ. This CDR3 has 14 residues. The V segment lost 4 bases and the J segment 9 bases; nucleotides outside the gene matches: 9. CDR3 sequence (DNA): TGTGCCAGCAGCTCACGACAGGGTTTCAGTGAGCAGTTCTTC. Its protein is CASSSRQGFSEQFF.

There are a few counts of this clone. A read error may account for a junction end that differs from germline. The chain is built from TRBV7-9 and TRBJ1-1; D not certain. The germline V gene encodes CDR1 SEHNR and CDR2 FQNEAQ (reference sequence). This CDR3 contains 9 residues. CDR3 region: CASSPATAF. CDR3 sequence (DNA): TGTGCCAGCAGCCCCGCCACCGCCTTT.

This chain uses TRBV28 with TRBJ2-3; TRBD2 agrees at 8 bases. The CDR3 runs to 16 residues. V lost 6 bases to trimming and J lost 0 bases; unmatched junction nucleotides: 8. Germline V gene lookup returns CDR1 MDHEN and CDR2 SYDVKM. The CDR3 reads CASSLGLASSTDTQYF. The CDR3, as DNA: TGTGCCAGCAGCCTTGGACTAGCATCGAGCACAGATACGCAGTATTTT.

The rearrangement links TRBV7-6 to TRBJ2-1; D remains ambiguous. In germline, CDR1 is SGHVS, CDR2 FNYEAQ. The CDR3 spans 14 residues. With 2 bases removed from V and 5 bases from J, the gap between germline ends came to 10 bases. CDR3 nucleotide sequence: TGTGCCAGCAGCTTAAGCCTAGACCACAATGAGCAGTTCTTC. Protein product: CASSLSLDHNEQFF.

This clone occurred once. The V and J genes are TRBV2 and TRBJ1-1; D possibly corresponds to TRBD1 (5 bases). V was shortened by 0 bases and J by 7 bases, with 9 bases between the two germline ends. The CDR3 totals 13 residues. Per germline, CDR1 SNHLY and CDR2 FYNNEI. The CDR3, as DNA: TGTGCCAGCAGTGAAGCAAGACAGATTGAAGCTTTCTTT. Translating gives CASSEARQIEAFF.

This clone was observed a handful of times. This chain joins TRBV7-9 and TRBJ1-5, with D possibly matching TRBD1 (5 bases). Germline V gene lookup returns CDR1 SEHNR and CDR2 FQNEAQ (reference sequence). This CDR3 contains 14 residues. The V gene lost 4 bases and the J gene lost 5 bases, with 12 bases spanning the gap. The CDR3 DNA sequence: TGTGCCAGCAGCTCGACAGATACCTATCAGCCCCAGCATTTT. Protein product: CASSSTDTYQPQHF.

V usage is TRBV25-1 and J usage is TRBJ2-1; 13 bases map to TRBD2. CDR3 length: 15 residues. The germline gives CDR1 MGHDK, CDR2 SYGVNS. V lost 2 bases to trimming and J lost 7 bases; unmatched junction nucleotides: 2. CDR3 loop: CASSEGTSGINEQFF. CDR3 coding DNA: TGTGCCAGCAGTGAAGGGACTAGCGGGATAAATGAGCAGTTCTTC.

This clone was observed once. Within the sample, other DNA sequences also encode this same CDR3. This chain links TRBV28 with TRBJ1-1; D call uncertain. V lost 6 bases to trimming and J lost 3 bases, with 5 bases between them. The CDR3 has 11 amino acids. Looked up from germline, CDR1 is MDHEN and CDR2 is SYDVKM. The CDR3 DNA reads TGTGCCAGCAGCCTAGACACTGAAGCTTTCTTT. As protein: CASSLDTEAFF.

The rearrangement joins TRBV10-2 to TRBJ2-1; maybe TRBD2 (5 bases). The length of the CDR3 is 12 residues. Germline V lookup: CDR1 WSHSY, CDR2 SAAADI. The V end lost 6 bases, the J end lost 7 bases, and 10 bases lay between the germline ends. Here the CDR3 DNA reads TGCGCCAGCAGCCCTTCGGGGAATGAGCAGTTCTTC. Its protein is CASSPSGNEQFF.

V and J are TRBV7-2 and TRBJ2-1; D perhaps matches TRBD2 (5 bases). V gave up 4 bases and J gave up 0 bases, with 13 bases separating them. CDR3 length: 16 residues. Per germline, CDR1 SGHTA and CDR2 FQGNSA. This CDR3 reads CASSSREGSSYNEQFF. The CDR3 DNA is TGTGCCAGCAGCTCACGTGAGGGAAGCTCCTACAATGAGCAGTTCTTC.

The CDR3 loop reads CASSKGQINEKLFF. The DNA for the CDR3 is TGTGCCAGCAGCAAGGGCCAGATAAATGAAAAACTGTTTTTT. The V call is TRBV11-2, the J call TRBJ1-4; D gene ambiguous. The CDR3 consists of 14 residues. V was pared by 5 bases and J by 5 bases, with 12 bases between. In germline, CDR1 is SGHAT, CDR2 FQNNGV.

This chain links TRBV27 with TRBJ2-3, with 8 bases aligning to TRBD1. CDR3 size: 14 residues. In germline, CDR1 is MNHEY, CDR2 SMNVEV (reference sequence). Germline trimming cut 5 bases from V and 9 bases from J; bases unmatched to any gene: 10. The chain's CDR3 is CASSPGQVLGTQYF. The CDR3 DNA reads TGTGCCAGCAGTCCGGGACAGGTCCTGGGGACGCAGTATTTT.

This CDR3 is CANNRRDSNTGELFF. DNA of the CDR3: TGTGCCAACAACCGTCGGGACAGTAACACCGGGGAGCTGTTTTTT. The genes are TRBV5-8 and TRBJ2-2; 7 positions match TRBD1. V lost 9 bases and J lost 2; bases outside the gene matches: 10. Germline V gene sequence: CDR1 SGHTS, CDR2 YDEGEE. The CDR3 consists of 15 residues.

In regard to this clone: In the same sample, other DNA sequences code for this CDR3. The chain carries TRBV9 and TRBJ2-7, with D perhaps matching TRBD1 (5 bases). The germline CDR1 and CDR2 sequences are SGDLS and YYNGEE. The CDR3 has 14 amino acids. V lost 0 bases to trimming and J lost 2 bases, with 9 bases between them. The CDR3 nucleotides are TGTGCCAGCAGCGTAGGGGGCAGGACCTACGAGCAGTACTTC. This codes for CASSVGGRTYEQYF.

The chain employs TRBV9 and TRBJ2-5, with 7 bases matching TRBD2. Trimming removed 4 bases from V and 2 bases from J; junction bases left unmatched: 11. Germline CDR1 and CDR2: SGDLS and YYNGEE. This CDR3 region has 16 residues. Here the CDR3 DNA reads TGTGCCAGCAGCCCCCAGAATGAGCGGGAACAAGAGACCCAGTACTTC. Amino acids: CASSPQNEREQETQYF.

The genes are TRBV7-2 and TRBJ2-7, with no clear D. This CDR3 region has 14 residues. The ends were cut back, 5 bases at V and 5 bases at J, with 16 bases in the middle. The germline V gene encodes CDR1 SGHTA and CDR2 FQGNSA. Written as DNA, the CDR3 is TGTGCCAGCAGCCCTAATCCTTTTGGCGACGAGCAGTACTTC. As protein: CASSPNPFGDEQYF.

The gene calls are TRBV6-5 and TRBJ2-7; TRBD1 or TRBD2 may be the D gene (6 bases each). V dropped 5 bases and J dropped 4 bases, with 18 bases sitting between them. The CDR3 has 15 amino acids. Germline V CDR1 and CDR2: MNHEY, SVGAGI. The CDR3 spells CASSLGGGRGYEQYF. The CDR3 nucleotides are TGTGCCAGCAGTCTCGGGGGAGGCAGGGGATACGAGCAGTACTTC.

V and J are TRBV6-5 and TRBJ2-1; tentative D call: TRBD2 (6 bases). The V and J ends lost 2 bases and 0 bases respectively, with 8 bases between them. The CDR3 is made up of 15 amino acids. CDR1 and CDR2 from the germline V gene are MNHEY and SVGAGI. The CDR3 coding sequence is TGTGCCAGCAGTTACCGGGAGACCTCCTACAATGAGCAGTTCTTC. Translating it yields CASSYRETSYNEQFF.

Of note for this clone: Other DNA sequences from this sample encode an identical CDR3 as well. This chain joins TRBV29-1 and TRBJ1-2, with D hard to call. From germline, CDR1 is SQVTM and CDR2 ANQGSEA. The CDR3 loop spans 11 amino acids. The ends were cut back, 3 bases at V and 8 bases at J, with 10 bases in the middle. The CDR3 nucleotides are TGCAGCGTTGACTCGGGATACGGCTACACCTTC. This gives the protein CSVDSGYGYTF.

The chain employs TRBV19 and TRBJ2-1, with 10 nucleotides matching TRBD2. Germline CDR1 and CDR2: LNHDA and SQIVND (reference sequence). This CDR3 is 15 amino acids long. V lost 8 bases to trimming and J lost 6 bases; unmatched junction nucleotides: 10. Written as DNA, the CDR3 is TGTGCCAGTGCGAGGTGGGCTAGCGGGAGCAATGAGCAGTTCTTC. Translated, it gives CASARWASGSNEQFF.

This chain joins TRBV27 and TRBJ2-1; D might be TRBD1 or TRBD2, each matching 5 bases. CDR1 MNHEY and CDR2 SMNVEV come from the germline V gene (reference sequence). V gave up 0 bases and J gave up 8 bases, with 11 bases separating them. This CDR3 spans 14 amino acids. CDR3: CASSLSRGVHEQFF. The CDR3 coding sequence is TGTGCCAGCAGTTTATCGCGAGGGGTACATGAGCAGTTCTTC.

V usage is TRBV4-1 and J usage is TRBJ2-5; D call uncertain. TRBJ2-7 matches the DNA end more closely, so the J call is doubtful. The CDR3 extends over 15 amino acids. The germline V gene encodes CDR1 MGHRA and CDR2 YSYEKL. The CDR3 spells CASSQDPENSYEQYF. The CDR3 DNA reads as TGCGCCAGCAGCCAAGATCCTGAGAATTCCTACGAGCAGTACTTC.

The chain uses TRBV27 and TRBJ2-5, with 10 bases identical to TRBD1. This CDR3 is 18 amino acids long. Germline V gives CDR1 MNHEY, CDR2 SMNVEV (reference sequence). V was pared by 2 bases and J by 5 bases, with 14 bases of the junction left unmatched. CDR3 sequence reads: CASSLRQGAGYRVETQYF. The DNA of the CDR3 is TGTGCCAGCAGTTTACGACAGGGGGCGGGTTATCGAGTCGAGACCCAGTACTTC.

The rearrangement uses TRBV7-9 and TRBJ1-5; D gene uncertain. V shed 1 base and J shed 1 base, with 8 bases lying between them. This CDR3 has 15 amino acids. From germline, CDR1 is SEHNR and CDR2 FQNEAQ (reference sequence). DNA for the CDR3: TGTGCCAGCAGCTTAGGGGGTATGAGCAATCAGCCCCAGCATTTT. Its protein is CASSLGGMSNQPQHF.